This TCR beta chain was recovered during a study of T cells expressing NK-cell markers. Across the whole study: The TCR beta repertoires originated in sorted CD3+CD56+NKG2C+, CD3+CD56+NKG2C- and CD3+CD56-NKG2C+ T cells.

Points from the study as a whole: In over 5 donors, dominant CD3+CD56+NKG2C+ clonotypes ranked among the top 10 CD8+ clonotypes. Whether expanded NKG2C+ T cell clones were HCMV-specific remained unclear.

Points on this clonotype: Its antigen remains unknown.

For TCR beta, cDNA was produced by 5'RACE template switching with UMIs. TCRdb reprocessed the 5' RACE reads, keeping one entry per CDR3 protein, no DNA. This sample contains 350,000 to 400,000 distinct CDR3 sequences. CDR3 size: 16 residues. From germline, CDR1 is SGHVS and CDR2 FQNEAQ. Sequences were obtained from blood T cells: a sorted CD56 or NKG2C T cell subset, CD4+ or CD8+ T cells, or bulk PBMC T cells (not recorded which). The clonotype was recovered from a woman between 45 and 60 years old in good health. This chain connects TRBV7-8 to TRBJ2-1; TCRdb's D gene call, TRBD2, goes unchecked for lack of DNA. CDR3 amino acids: CASSPLLASGYNEQFF.